These 18 T cell receptor beta chains share one sample of origin, sequenced in a study of regulatory T cells in long-lasting Graves disease. The time point denotes: persistent/refractory GD, antithyroid drugs over 5 years with positive TRAb. RNA extracted from PBMCs served as the sequencing template. Library construction for TCR beta used iRepertoire HTBI primers and Arm-PCR of CDR3 regions. One entry per CDR3 protein results from TCRdb running MiXCR on the multiplex PCR reads. The sample has around 400,000 distinct CDR3 sequences; roughly 23% are singletons. Sample: peripheral blood mononuclear cells (PBMCs), taken when the disease was refractory, from a patient treated with antithyroid drugs. The receptors come from a female donor with Graves disease.

This clonotype was seen many times. The rearrangement links TRBV7-9 to TRBJ1-1, with D possibly matching TRBD1 (5 bases). Germline CDR1 is SEHNR and CDR2 is FQNEAQ (reference sequence). V lost 1 base to trimming and J lost 5 bases, with 14 bases between them. This CDR3 comprises 15 residues. The CDR3 DNA sequence: TGTGCCAGCAGCTTAGATGGGCGGGGGAGGACTGAAGCTTTCTTT. The encoded protein is CASSLDGRGRTEAFF.

The table lists this clonotype with many counts. This rearrangement joins TRBV2 to TRBJ2-3; no definite D call. The CDR3 covers 12 residues. Germline assignment: CDR1 SNHLY and CDR2 FYNNEI. The V and J ends lost 3 bases and 10 bases respectively, with 11 bases between them. The CDR3 protein is CASSDWAQAQYF. The CDR3 DNA reads TGTGCCAGCAGTGATTGGGCGCAGGCGCAGTATTTT.

This clonotype was counted many times. The chain combines TRBV12-3 or TRBV12-4 with TRBJ1-1; D possibly corresponds to TRBD1 (6 bases). V was shortened by 1 base and J by 2 bases, with 8 bases between the two germline ends. The CDR3 extends over 14 amino acids. CDR3 coding DNA: TGTGCCAGCAGTTTAGGGGACACCAACACTGAAGCTTTCTTT. Translated: CASSLGDTNTEAFF.

This clonotype was counted at least ten times. This chain connects TRBV12-3 or TRBV12-4 to TRBJ2-7; 7 bases agree with TRBD1. This CDR3 spans 16 amino acids. With 6 bases clipped from V and 1 base from J, the junction kept 12 bases outside the gene matches. The CDR3 coding sequence is TGTGCCAGCAGCAGGGGGTGGGGGAAAGGGTCCTACGAGCAGTACTTC. This codes for CASSRGWGKGSYEQYF.

This clonotype showed up just a few times. This chain uses TRBV30 with TRBJ2-7; D not certain. The CDR3 covers 12 residues. V was cut by 0 bases and J by 3 bases, with 6 bases left in between. Germline values: CDR1 GTSNPN, CDR2 SVGIG (reference sequence). The CDR3 region has the DNA TGTGCCTGGAGTGTATTCGACTACGAGCAGTACTTC. Encoded protein: CAWSVFDYEQYF.

In this sample, this clonotype turned up a few times. The chain couples TRBV6-1 to TRBJ1-2, with D tentatively TRBD1 (6 bases). The CDR3 covers 12 residues. Germline lookup yields CDR1 MNHNS and CDR2 SASEGT. V dropped 7 bases and J dropped 5 bases, with 11 bases sitting between them. The CDR3 nucleotides are TGTGCCAGCACAGGGGAAGTGTATGGCTACACCTTC. Residues: CASTGEVYGYTF.

This clonotype was counted once. The V call is TRBV5-1, the J call TRBJ1-4, with D maybe TRBD1 (5 bases). The V end was cut by 3 bases, the J end by 4 bases, with 19 bases between. The germline V gene has CDR1 SGHRS and CDR2 YFSETQ. The CDR3 sequence is 17 residues long. The CDR3 loop reads CASSSGPPGTFNEKLFF. The CDR3 nucleotides are TGCGCCAGCAGCTCGGGACCCCCAGGAACATTTAATGAAAAACTGTTTTTT. Combining the CDR3 with reference TRBV5-1 and TRBJ1-4 gives the whole variable domain KAGVTQTPRYLIKTRGQQVTLSCSPISGHRSVSWYQQTPGQGLQFLFEYFSETQRNKGNFPGRFSGRQFSNSRSEMNVSTLELGDSALYLCASSSGPPGTFNEKLFFGSGTQLSVL.

This clonotype was counted many times. The rearrangement links TRBV28 to TRBJ1-2; 7 bases are a match to TRBD1. The CDR3 runs to 14 residues. Germline V gene sequence: CDR1 MDHEN, CDR2 SYDVKM. V shed 7 bases, J shed 5 bases, and the junction held 10 bases outside the gene matches. The CDR3 loop is CASNPGGEVYGYTF. CDR3 coding DNA: TGTGCCAGCAACCCAGGGGGGGAGGTGTATGGCTACACCTTC.

Many counts were recorded for this clonotype. V gene TRBV28 combines with J gene TRBJ2-5; D is perhaps TRBD1 (6 bases). Trimming took off 6 bases at V and 0 bases at J, with 11 bases between the two ends. This CDR3 is built from 14 residues. Germline assignment: CDR1 MDHEN and CDR2 SYDVKM. CDR3: CASRATGNQETQYF. For the CDR3, the DNA is TGTGCCAGCAGAGCAACAGGGAACCAAGAGACCCAGTACTTC.

This sequence joins TRBV11-2 and TRBJ2-7; D may be TRBD2 (5 bases). The CDR3 extends over 12 amino acids. V was pared by 7 bases and J by 4 bases, with 11 bases between. CDR1 is SGHAT and CDR2 is FQNNGV in the germline V gene. In nucleotides, the CDR3 is TGTGCCAGCAATCGAGGCGGGTACGAGCAGTACTTC. Its translation is CASNRGGYEQYF.

This chain connects TRBV7-8 to TRBJ2-7, with 9 bases lining up with TRBD1. With V trimmed by 5 bases and J by 5 bases, 10 bases remained unmatched. Germline loops: CDR1 SGHVS, CDR2 FQNEAQ. The CDR3 runs to 15 residues. CDR3 DNA sequence: TGTGCCAGCAGCCCCCGGGACAGGGTTAGGAACGAGCAGTACTTC. Its protein product is CASSPRDRVRNEQYF. Based on the CDR3 plus reference TRBV7-8 and TRBJ2-7, the full variable domain is GAGVSQSPRYKVAKRGQDVALRCDPISGHVSLFWYQQALGQGPEFLTYFQNEAQLDKSGLPSDRFFAERPEGSVSTLKIQRTQQEDSAVYLCASSPRDRVRNEQYFGPGTRLTVT.

This clonotype was seen repeatedly, ten times or more. The V call is TRBV4-1, the J call TRBJ2-7; TRBD2 matches 12 bases. Germline V gene data show CDR1 as MGHRA and CDR2 as YSYEKL. V lost 4 bases, J lost 2 bases, and 3 bases stayed unmatched. CDR3 length: 15 residues. CDR3 in amino acids: CASSRGLAGTYEQYF. For the CDR3, the DNA is TGCGCCAGCAGCCGAGGACTAGCGGGAACCTACGAGCAGTACTTC.

The chain has TRBV30 and TRBJ2-7; no reliable D call. This CDR3 has 10 residues. The germline gives CDR1 GTSNPN, CDR2 SVGIG (reference sequence). The CDR3 region has the DNA TGTGACTACGGTTTCGGGGAGCAGTACTTC. Protein sequence: CDYGFGEQYF. Looking up the rest from reference TRBV30 and TRBJ2-7 gives the full variable domain: SQTIHQWPATLVQPVGSPLSLECTVEGTSNPNLYWYRQAAGRGLQLLFYSVGIGQISSEVPQNLSASRPQDRQFILSSKKLLLSDSGFYLCDYGFGEQYFGPGTRLTVT.

The rearrangement joins TRBV5-1 to TRBJ2-1; 13 nucleotides align to TRBD2. The V gene's germline CDR1 is SGHRS and CDR2 YFSETQ. CDR3 length: 15 amino acids. V lost 2 bases, J lost 9 bases, and 5 bases stayed unmatched. CDR3 nucleotide sequence: TGCGCCAGCAGCTTCGGACTAGCGGGAGCGGGTGAGCAGTTCTTC. Its protein product is CASSFGLAGAGEQFF.

The rearrangement links TRBV7-3 to TRBJ2-1; 8 bases are shared with TRBD2. The CDR3 extends over 17 amino acids. Germline V lookup: CDR1 SGHTA, CDR2 FQGTGA. Unmatched junction bases numbered 15, after V lost 6 bases and J lost 5 bases. CDR3 amino acids: CASSLSPRLALHNEQFF. The CDR3 DNA reads as TGTGCCAGCAGTCTTTCCCCTCGACTAGCGTTACACAATGAGCAGTTCTTC.

The chain recombines TRBV24-1 with TRBJ1-5; D gene uncertain. CDR1 and CDR2 from the germline V gene are KGHDR and SFDVKD. The CDR3 loop spans 17 amino acids. V was shortened by 1 base and J by 0 bases, with 12 bases between the two germline ends. The CDR3 sequence: CATSDFRCSYSNQPQHF. In nucleotides, the CDR3 is TGTGCCACCAGTGATTTTCGATGCAGCTATAGCAATCAGCCCCAGCATTTT.

This chain joins TRBV15 and TRBJ2-7, with D perhaps TRBD2 (6 bases). The germline V gene encodes CDR1 LNHNV and CDR2 YYDKDF (reference sequence). This CDR3 comprises 19 residues. With 0 bases removed from V and 3 bases from J, the gap between germline ends came to 24 bases. As DNA, the CDR3 is TGTGCCACCAGCAGAGATATCGGATCTAGCGTGGGAGTGGGCTACGAGCAGTACTTC. It translates to CATSRDIGSSVGVGYEQYF.

This clonotype has a count of ten or more. V gene TRBV12-3 or TRBV12-4 combines with J gene TRBJ1-6; tentative D call: TRBD1 (6 bases). This CDR3 spans 15 amino acids. The ends were cut back, 5 bases at V and 2 bases at J, with 10 bases in the middle. Here the CDR3 reads CASSPGEAYNSPLHF. CDR3 coding DNA: TGTGCCAGCAGTCCAGGGGAGGCCTATAATTCACCCCTCCACTTT.